This T cell receptor beta chain was identified during a study of CD8 T cells in ankylosing spondylitis. In TCRdb, the 5' RACE reads were re-called with MiXCR into one record per CDR3 protein. The sample gives about 340,000 distinct CDR3 sequences, roughly 22% of which show up once; over 10% is in the top ten. This TCR was sampled from a male donor with ankylosing spondylitis or in good health (not recorded which). Specimen: blood, either unsorted or a sorted T cell fraction (not recorded which).

The CDR3 DNA sequence: TGCAGTGCTAGAGAGGTCGGGGGGCAACTCTACAATGAGCAGTTCTTC. Amino acids: CSAREVGGQLYNEQFF. The chain combines TRBV20-1 with TRBJ2-1; perhaps TRBD2 as D (7 bases). The V and J ends lost 0 bases and 3 bases respectively, with 15 bases between them. Per the germline V gene, CDR1 is DFQATT and CDR2 is SNEGSKA (reference sequence). The CDR3 consists of 16 residues.